The T cell receptor (beta chain) under discussion was sequenced for a study of shared clonotypes between healthy human individuals. Across the study: The cohort comprised a couple of women and a few men. Their ages spanned 18 to 49 years.

Of note for this clone: Antigen specificity is unknown.

Selected positively for CCR7 and CD45RO-negative, naive CD8 cells excluded terminally differentiated effector memory CD45RA+ cells. Study-level findings and limits: Non-shared clonotypes showed lower generation probabilities than clonotypes common to all four donors.

CDR3 size: 11 residues. V shed 10 bases and J shed 5 bases, with 11 bases lying between them. Per the germline V gene, CDR1 is WNHNN and CDR2 is SYGVQD (reference sequence). In the original workflow: ImmunoSEQ gave junction-only sequences without quality scores, so filtering differed. Here immunoSEQ multiplex PCR was the method, and the copy in TCRdb shows in-frame clones only, minus some. That table gives V, J and clone size, and the DNA gave D and trimming. The sample lists around 2,000,000 clones, approximately 95% occurring once. This TCR came from a man aged 18-30 years in good health. V and J are TRBV10-1 and TRBJ1-2; D is possibly TRBD1 (5 bases). Sequencing input: naive CD8+ T cells sorted from blood. Here the CDR3 DNA reads TGCGCCACCGGGGACGGTTATGGCTACACCTTC. It encodes CATGDGYGYTF.